The 22 T cell receptor beta chains below all came from one sample that was sequenced in a study of blood T cell repertoires in COVID-19. The protocol was immunoSEQ multiplex PCR, while the TCRdb copy is restricted to in-frame clones and leaves out a portion. The table shows fewer than 150,000 clones, with roughly three quarters occurring only once. The material sequenced was peripheral blood. These receptors were collected from a man older than 75 with acute or convalescent COVID-19.

This clone was picked up a small number of times. The chain carries TRBV3-1 (or the pseudogene TRBV3-2) and TRBJ1-2, with 8 bases fitting TRBD1. Losses at the gene ends were 6 bases for V and 8 bases for J; bases not matched to a gene: 14. CDR1 and CDR2 from the germline V gene are LGHDT and YNNKEL (reference sequence). This CDR3 has 15 amino acids. As DNA, the CDR3 is TGTGCCAGCAGTCAGGGGGGACAGGTTTTGAGGGGCTACACCTTC. Amino acids: CASSQGGQVLRGYTF.

This clone occurred once. The gene calls are TRBV5-4 and TRBJ2-7; a possible D gene is TRBD2 (5 bases). Germline V gene sequence: CDR1 SGHNT, CDR2 YYREEE (reference sequence). Trimming cost V 1 base and J 5 bases, with 10 bases left between them. The CDR3 contains 13 residues. DNA of the CDR3: TGTGCCAGCAGCTTGAAGGGAGCCGACGAGCAGTACTTC. Translating it yields CASSLKGADEQYF.

The chain links TRBV7-2 to TRBJ2-2, with 8 nucleotides matching TRBD2. The V gene's germline CDR1 is SGHTA and CDR2 FQGNSA. This CDR3 spans 14 amino acids. J was trimmed by 3 bases and V by 6 bases; bases with no gene match: 3. CDR3 region: CASSRGGYTGELFF. The CDR3 DNA is TGTGCCAGCAGTCGGGGGGGATACACCGGGGAGCTGTTTTTT.

The chain is built from TRBV29-1 and TRBJ2-1, with D perhaps matching TRBD1 (5 bases). Trimming left V 2 bases short and J 6 bases short, with 5 bases between. This CDR3 is 11 amino acids long. Germline CDR1 and CDR2: SQVTM and ANQGSEA. CDR3 residues: CSVEQGNEQFF. The CDR3, as DNA: TGCAGCGTTGAACAGGGCAATGAGCAGTTCTTC.

This chain uses TRBV7-9 with TRBJ2-1, with 10 bases matching TRBD1. This CDR3 region has 16 residues. Trimming at V came to 5 bases and at J to 9 bases, leaving 13 bases not matched to a gene. Germline CDR1 is SEHNR and CDR2 is FQNEAQ (reference sequence). For the CDR3, the DNA is TGTGCCAGCAGCCCACGGGGGACAGGGGTGGCGGTTGAGCAGTTCTTC. Protein product: CASSPRGTGVAVEQFF. The whole variable domain, filled in from reference TRBV7-9 and TRBJ2-1, reads DTGVSQNPRHKITKRGQNVTFRCDPISEHNRLYWYRQTLGQGPEFLTYFQNEAQLEKSRLLSDRFSAERPKGSFSTLEIQRTEQGDSAMYLCASSPRGTGVAVEQFFGPGTRLTVL.

V is TRBV9 and J is TRBJ2-1; 7 bases are shared with TRBD2. The CDR3 spans 18 residues. The germline CDR1 and CDR2 sequences are SGDLS and YYNGEE. V shed 0 bases, J shed 2 bases, and the junction held 11 bases outside the gene matches. CDR3 nucleotide sequence: TGTGCCAGCAGCGTAGTGGGTAATTCGGGGACTACCTACAATGAGCAGTTCTTC. As protein: CASSVVGNSGTTYNEQFF.

A few counts support this clone. V gene TRBV19 combines with J gene TRBJ1-1; D is possibly TRBD1 (5 bases). V was shortened by 4 bases and J by 0 bases, with 15 bases between the two germline ends. The CDR3 runs 16 residues. Germline CDR1 reads LNHDA; CDR2 reads SQIVND (reference sequence). The CDR3 region has the DNA TGTGCCAGTAGTACCCCCCGGGGGGGGATGAACACTGAAGCTTTCTTT. Its protein is CASSTPRGGMNTEAFF. Based on the CDR3 plus reference TRBV19 and TRBJ1-1, the full variable domain is DGGITQSPKYLFRKEGQNVTLSCEQNLNHDAMYWYRQDPGQGLRLIYYSQIVNDFQKGDIAEGYSVSREKKESFPLTVTSAQKNPTAFYLCASSTPRGGMNTEAFFGQGTRLTVV.

A note on this clone: Relative to the germline gene, one junction end is altered; a read error may explain this. The chain has TRBV19 and TRBJ2-4; 10 bases are shared with TRBD2. Germline loops: CDR1 LNHDA, CDR2 SQIVND (reference sequence). CDR3 length: 14 residues. Here the CDR3 DNA reads TGTGCCAGTACTATAGCGGGGGGCGAAAACATTCAGTACTTC. This translates into CASTIAGGENIQYF. Filled out from reference TRBV19 and TRBJ2-4, the complete variable domain reads DGGITQSPKYLFRKEGQNVTLSCEQNLNHDAMYWYRQDPGQGLRLIYYSQIVNDFQKGDIAEGYSVSREKKESFPLTVTSAQKNPTAFYLCASTIAGGENIQYFGAGTRLSVL.

The chain joins TRBV2 to TRBJ2-2; D remains ambiguous. Trimming pared 10 bases from V and 0 bases from J, leaving 12 bases between. Per the germline V gene, CDR1 is SNHLY and CDR2 is FYNNEI. The CDR3 is 14 amino acids. CDR3 sequence (DNA): TGTGCCACCCTCCCTAATGCGAACACCGGGGAGCTGTTTTTT. Protein sequence: CATLPNANTGELFF.

This chain links TRBV4-1 with TRBJ2-3; TRBD2 aligns across 12 bases. Losses at the gene ends were 7 bases for V and 3 bases for J; bases not matched to a gene: 2. Germline assignment: CDR1 MGHRA and CDR2 YSYEKL. The CDR3 consists of 14 residues. The CDR3 bases are TGCGCCAGCACCCTAGCGGGGGGGACAGATACGCAGTATTTT. Its protein product is CASTLAGGTDTQYF.

This chain links TRBV5-5 with TRBJ2-1; 9 nucleotides align to TRBD1. Germline loops: CDR1 SGHKS, CDR2 YYEKEE (reference sequence). The CDR3 is 15 amino acids. V shed 2 bases, J shed 2 bases, and the junction held 2 bases outside the gene matches. CDR3 in amino acids: CASSFTGGAYNEQFF. The DNA for the CDR3 is TGTGCCAGCAGCTTTACAGGGGGCGCCTACAATGAGCAGTTCTTC.

This clone was seen a single time. The chain couples TRBV5-1 to TRBJ1-2; D unresolved. The CDR3 has 13 residues. The germline CDR1 and CDR2 sequences are SGHRS and YFSETQ. Trimming removed 0 bases at V and 1 base at J, with 4 bases between. The CDR3, as DNA: TGCGCCAGCAGCTTGGATTATAACTATGGCTACACCTTC. It translates to CASSLDYNYGYTF.

This clone was recorded a few times. The chain links TRBV6-5 to TRBJ1-1; tentative D call: TRBD1 (5 bases). CDR1 and CDR2 from the germline V gene are MNHEY and SVGAGI. Trimming cost V 7 bases and J 4 bases, with 13 bases left between them. This CDR3 spans 13 amino acids. CDR3 bases: TGTGCCAGCAACAGGAGACACGGCACTGAAGCTTTCTTT. It translates to CASNRRHGTEAFF.

The chain couples TRBV10-3 to TRBJ1-1; no reliable D call. V gave up 11 bases and J gave up 0 bases, with 13 bases separating them. The V gene's germline CDR1 is ENHRY and CDR2 SYGVKD. The CDR3 is 13 residues long. In DNA, the CDR3 is TGTGCCGGCAGACTGGAACTGAACACTGAAGCTTTCTTT. It specifies CAGRLELNTEAFF.

The chain couples TRBV12-3 or TRBV12-4 to TRBJ1-1; no clear D. Trimming pared 3 bases from V and 1 base from J, leaving 6 bases between. This CDR3 has 13 residues. CDR3 in amino acids: CASSFLWNTEAFF. The CDR3 coding sequence is TGTGCCAGCAGTTTCCTGTGGAACACTGAAGCTTTCTTT.

This chain connects TRBV4-1 to TRBJ2-3, with 10 bases that match TRBD2. The CDR3 sequence is 17 residues long. The V gene end was trimmed by 4 bases and the J gene end by 3 bases; junction bases not matched to a gene: 10. CDR1 and CDR2 (germline): MGHRA, YSYEKL. The CDR3: CASSPLASGGITDTQYF. The CDR3, as DNA: TGCGCCAGCAGCCCCCTGGCTAGCGGGGGAATAACAGATACGCAGTATTTT.

The chain joins TRBV6-5 to TRBJ1-2; the D gene is possibly TRBD1 (6 bases). This CDR3 contains 13 residues. Between the trimmed V and J ends, which lost 9 bases and 0 bases, there was a span of 11 bases. CDR1 is MNHEY, CDR2 SVGAGI, per germline. The CDR3 bases are TGTGCCAGTTTACAGGGTCCTAACTATGGCTACACCTTC. Its protein product is CASLQGPNYGYTF.

The DNA of the CDR3 is TGTGCCAGCAGCTTAGATCAAAGCGGGGGCTATGAGCAGTTCTTC. Its protein is CASSLDQSGGYEQFF. The rearrangement links TRBV11-3 to TRBJ2-1; 8 bases are a match to TRBD2. The V gene end was trimmed by 0 bases and the J gene end by 8 bases; junction bases not matched to a gene: 6. Germline lookup yields CDR1 SGHNT and CDR2 YENEEA. CDR3 length: 15 amino acids.

This chain links TRBV2 with TRBJ2-1; 9 positions agree with TRBD1. Per the germline V gene, CDR1 is SNHLY and CDR2 is FYNNEI. The CDR3 consists of 14 residues. V was pared by 4 bases and J by 7 bases, with 5 bases of the junction left unmatched. The CDR3 is CASSVWTGDNEQFF. The CDR3 coding sequence is TGTGCCAGCAGTGTATGGACAGGGGATAATGAGCAGTTCTTC.

This clone was found a few times. J is TRBJ2-7 and V is TRBV2, with D perhaps TRBD2 (5 bases). The CDR3 sequence is 15 residues long. V was pared by 7 bases and J by 5 bases, with 21 bases between. Germline CDR1 is SNHLY and CDR2 is FYNNEI. CDR3: CASKSRGVTVDEQYF. CDR3 nucleotides: TGTGCCAGCAAGTCACGGGGTGTGACTGTCGACGAGCAGTACTTC.

The chain joins TRBV6-6 to TRBJ2-5; 10 positions agree with TRBD2. Trimming took 6 bases from V and 5 from J; bases not matched to a gene: 3. CDR3 length: 13 residues. Germline-derived CDR1 and CDR2 are MNHNY and SVGAGI (reference sequence). CDR3: CASRQLAGETQYF. The CDR3 bases are TGTGCCAGCAGGCAACTAGCGGGGGAGACCCAGTACTTC.

The chain has TRBV19 and TRBJ2-2; D is ambiguous. Per the germline V gene, CDR1 is LNHDA and CDR2 is SQIVND (reference sequence). The CDR3 spans 13 residues. V lost 5 bases to trimming and J lost 4 bases, with 8 bases between them. DNA for the CDR3: TGTGCCAGTAGTTACTACTCCACCGGGGAGCTGTTTTTT. Translating it yields CASSYYSTGELFF.